Listed here are 3 T cell receptor beta chains from one sample, sequenced in a study of T cells in Graves' hyperthyroidism and ophthalmopathy. From RNA transcripts, TCR beta CDR3 regions were amplified. In the first-round RT-PCR of the TCR CDR3, the HTBI primer set was used. Each CDR3 protein gets one entry after TCRdb re-called the multiplex PCR reads with MiXCR. The table has about 640,000 distinct CDR3 sequences, roughly 20% seen once. Sequenced: blood. The receptor set was obtained from a man aged 30-40 years with Graves' ophthalmopathy.

This chain connects TRBV27 to TRBJ2-1; no definite D call. The CDR3 is 13 residues long. The ends were cut back, 6 bases at V and 15 bases at J, with 21 bases in the middle. Looked up from germline, CDR1 is MNHEY and CDR2 is SMNVEV (reference sequence). DNA for the CDR3: TGTGCCAGCAGCCAAAGTACCCTCGGGTTCAGGTTCTTC. It specifies CASSQSTLGFRFF.

This clonotype was detected only once. This chain connects TRBV6-1 to TRBJ2-7; D uncertain. The CDR3 has 12 residues. Trimming stripped 8 bases from V and 6 bases from J, with 14 bases between. Germline lookup yields CDR1 MNHNS and CDR2 SASEGT. The CDR3 region is CASGDLMSEQYF. The CDR3 nucleotides are TGTGCCAGCGGAGATTTAATGAGCGAGCAGTACTTC.

A few counts support this clonotype. V gene TRBV6-1 combines with J gene TRBJ2-2, with D tentatively TRBD1 (5 bases). V was shortened by 5 bases and J by 7 bases, with 8 bases between the two germline ends. The CDR3 is made up of 12 amino acids. Germline V gives CDR1 MNHNS, CDR2 SASEGT. This CDR3 reads CASSRGNGELFF. As DNA, the CDR3 is TGTGCCAGCAGTAGGGGTAACGGGGAGCTGTTTTTT.